This TCR beta chain came from a study of identical twins. TCRdb re-derived calls from the 5' RACE reads in MiXCR, one entry per CDR3 protein. Here the sample spans 410,000 or so distinct CDR3 sequences, about a fifth being singletons. Regarding the study as a whole: Instead of following the same donors, the conclusions were based on cross-sectional statistical analysis. Abundant cord blood beta clonotypes carried fewer insertions; memory repertoires showed none. The presence of invariant MAIT and iNKT cells could partly confound analyses of zero-insertion sequences.

This clonotype has a handful of counts. The antigen remains undetermined. Germline-derived CDR1 and CDR2 are ENHRY and SYGVKD. Germline trimming cut 4 bases from V and 3 bases from J; bases unmatched to any gene: 5. The CDR3 length is 17 residues. The receptor was isolated from a man aged 45 to 65 in good health. V is TRBV10-3 and J is TRBJ2-1; 14 bases map to TRBD2. The sample taken for sequencing was naive T cells sorted from blood. CDR3: CAISVGTSGRNYNEQFF. The CDR3 bases are TGTGCCATCAGTGTCGGGACTAGCGGGAGAAACTACAATGAGCAGTTCTTC.